This T cell receptor (beta chain) was profiled in a study of blood T cell repertoires in COVID-19. Study context: Both acute and convalescent COVID-19 samples were obtained from the United States, Italy and Spain. Nucleic acid was either cDNA or gDNA, and it came from T cells, B-cell-depleted T cells, or PBMCs.

Trimming took 4 bases from V and 0 from J, leaving 17 bases between them. Germline-derived CDR1 and CDR2 are SGHKS and YYEKEE (reference sequence). The CDR3 covers 16 residues. Methods used by the authors: Estimation of nucleated cell counts was performed using reference gene primer amplification. TCRdb keeps only in-frame clones here, not all; method: immunoSEQ multiplex PCR. That table gives V, J and clone size, and the DNA gave D and trimming. The table records tens of thousands of clones, 92% of them present only once. The sample taken for sequencing was peripheral blood. The chain carries TRBV5-5 and TRBJ2-7, with a possible D match to TRBD2 (6 bases). The source of this sequence is a man aged 45-65 years with active COVID-19. The CDR3 loop reads CASSRGLPNLSYEQYF. The CDR3 region has the DNA TGTGCCAGCAGCAGAGGACTACCGAACCTCTCCTACGAGCAGTACTTC.